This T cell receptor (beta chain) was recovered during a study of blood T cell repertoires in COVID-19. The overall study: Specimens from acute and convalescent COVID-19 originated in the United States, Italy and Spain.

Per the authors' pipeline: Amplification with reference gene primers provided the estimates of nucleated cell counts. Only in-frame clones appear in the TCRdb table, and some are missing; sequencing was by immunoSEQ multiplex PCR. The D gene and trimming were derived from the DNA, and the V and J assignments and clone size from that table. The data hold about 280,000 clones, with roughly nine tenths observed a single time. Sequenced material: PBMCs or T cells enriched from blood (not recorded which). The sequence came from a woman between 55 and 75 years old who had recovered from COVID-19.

The CDR3 protein is CASKSQPANYGYTF. The CDR3 DNA reads as TGTGCCAGCAAGTCACAGCCAGCTAACTATGGCTACACCTTC. This chain links TRBV2 with TRBJ1-2; the D is unclear. The CDR3 runs 14 residues. CDR1 is SNHLY, CDR2 FYNNEI, per germline. The V gene lost 7 bases and the J gene lost 0 bases, with 12 bases spanning the gap.